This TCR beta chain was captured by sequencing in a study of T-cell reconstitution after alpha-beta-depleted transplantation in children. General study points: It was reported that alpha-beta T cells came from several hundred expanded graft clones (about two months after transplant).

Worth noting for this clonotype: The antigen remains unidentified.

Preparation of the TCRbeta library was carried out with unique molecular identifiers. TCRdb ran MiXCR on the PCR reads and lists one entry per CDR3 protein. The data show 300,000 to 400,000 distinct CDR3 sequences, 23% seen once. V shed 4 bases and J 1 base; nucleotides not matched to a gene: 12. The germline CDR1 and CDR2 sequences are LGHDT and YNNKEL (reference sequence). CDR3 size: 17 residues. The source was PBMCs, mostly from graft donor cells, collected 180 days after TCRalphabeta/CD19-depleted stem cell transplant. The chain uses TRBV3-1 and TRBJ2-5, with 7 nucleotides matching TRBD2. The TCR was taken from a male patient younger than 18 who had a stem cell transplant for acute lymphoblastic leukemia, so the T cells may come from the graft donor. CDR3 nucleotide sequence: TGTGCCAGCAGCCCCGGGGACCAGCGGGGAGCCCAAGAGACCCAGTACTTC. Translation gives CASSPGDQRGAQETQYF.